The entry below gives a single T cell receptor (beta chain) sequence along with its context. These data belong to a study of T-cell reconstitution after alpha-beta-depleted transplantation in children. Unique molecular identifiers were used in preparing the TCRbeta library. In TCRdb, the PCR reads were re-called with MiXCR into one record per CDR3 protein. There are roughly 500,000 distinct CDR3 sequences in the sample; approximately 13% occur only once, and 4.5% to 6% lies in the top ten. There are 17 residues in the CDR3. Trimming stripped 7 bases from V and 0 bases from J, with 16 bases between. CDR1 MNHNS and CDR2 SASEGT come from the germline V gene.

The receptor was isolated from a human donor who donated a stem cell graft to a child with combined immunodeficiency. This chain uses TRBV6-1 with TRBJ2-6; D not resolved. Sequenced here: PBMCs from the stem cell graft donor, sampled from the stem cell graft. The CDR3: CASTNDSPGSGANVLTF. DNA of the CDR3: TGTGCCAGCACTAACGACTCCCCCGGCTCTGGGGCCAACGTCCTGACTTTC.